The sequence of this T cell receptor beta chain was determined in a study of shared clonotypes between healthy human individuals. Clones were sequenced by immunoSEQ multiplex PCR, and TCRdb holds only the in-frame ones, with some missing. The sample lists about 2.4 million clones, over 85% seen once, with around 0.37% in the top ten. V lost 7 bases and J lost 7, with 23 bases in between. The V gene's germline CDR1 is SNHLY and CDR2 FYNNEI. The CDR3 is 16 amino acids. The chain uses TRBV2 and TRBJ2-1, with TRBD2 as a possible D gene (6 bases). This receptor was taken from a man younger than 35 in good health. Some clones in this sample may be carry-over from other donors' samples. Sequences were obtained from naive CD4+ T cells from PBMCs. Documented subset: CD45RA+ positively selected. The CDR3 DNA reads TGTGCCAGCATGTTTCGGGAACCCTTTGCGGGAAATGAGCAGTTCTTC. It codes for CASMFREPFAGNEQFF.